A single sample gave rise to the 11 T cell receptor beta chains below, sequenced in a study of blood T cell repertoires in COVID-19 (dated by TCRdb to 2020 to 2021). The library was generated by the immunoSEQ multiplex PCR assay. TCRdb holds this immuneACCESS table with in-frame rearrangements only. Some clones are missing; in checked studies, unresolved V genes explain under half, and the rest has no known cause. The sample contains 150,000 to 250,000 clones, around four fifths of them found a single time. The top ten clones comprise 6.5% to 8.5% of the sample. Sequenced input: peripheral blood. The receptors were gathered from a human donor with acute or convalescent COVID-19. The donor label of this sample is uncertain.

The chain carries TRBV5-1 and TRBJ2-3; a weak D match, TRBD2 (6 bases). V lost 5 bases and J lost 4, with 8 bases in between. The germline CDR1 and CDR2 sequences are SGHRS and YFSETQ. The length of the CDR3 is 12 residues. CDR3 region: CASREGADTQYF. The DNA for the CDR3 is TGCGCCAGCAGGGAGGGCGCAGATACGCAGTATTTT. The full variable domain, its missing parts supplied by reference TRBV5-1 and TRBJ2-3, is KAGVTQTPRYLIKTRGQQVTLSCSPISGHRSVSWYQQTPGQGLQFLFEYFSETQRNKGNFPGRFSGRQFSNSRSEMNVSTLELGDSALYLCASREGADTQYFGPGTRLTVL.

The chain uses TRBV30 and TRBJ1-2; tentatively, D is TRBD1 (5 bases). V lost 3 bases and J 7 bases, leaving 18 bases between the germline ends. The length of the CDR3 is 14 residues. In germline, CDR1 is GTSNPN, CDR2 SVGIG (reference sequence). CDR3 amino acids: CAWSTKGRLGGYTF. CDR3 coding DNA: TGTGCCTGGAGCACTAAGGGGCGTCTGGGTGGCTACACCTTC. Drawing the rest from reference TRBV30 and TRBJ1-2, the complete variable domain is SQTIHQWPATLVQPVGSPLSLECTVEGTSNPNLYWYRQAAGRGLQLLFYSVGIGQISSEVPQNLSASRPQDRQFILSSKKLLLSDSGFYLCAWSTKGRLGGYTFGSGTRLTVV.

The chain recombines TRBV27 with TRBJ2-7; D perhaps matches TRBD1 (6 bases). The CDR3 length is 13 residues. Trimming shortened V by 6 bases and J by 3 bases, and 12 bases separated the two germline ends. CDR1 MNHEY and CDR2 SMNVEV come from the germline V gene (reference sequence). This CDR3 reads CASSRGALYEQYF. For the CDR3, the DNA is TGTGCCAGCAGCAGGGGAGCCCTCTACGAGCAGTACTTC.

This sequence joins TRBV5-5 and TRBJ2-2; D gene uncertain. The V end lost 3 bases, the J end lost 2 bases, and 11 bases lay between the germline ends. The CDR3 is made up of 15 amino acids. Germline CDR1 is SGHKS and CDR2 is YYEKEE (reference sequence). The CDR3 region is CASSSPRPNTGELFF. The CDR3 DNA reads TGTGCCAGCAGCTCACCTAGGCCCAACACCGGGGAGCTGTTTTTT.

J is TRBJ2-7 and V is TRBV7-3; 8 bases fit TRBD2. Losses at the gene ends were 5 bases for V and 2 bases for J; bases not matched to a gene: 17. Germline CDR1 SGHTA, CDR2 FQGTGA. The CDR3 consists of 18 residues. The CDR3 reads CASSLLSRGSGITYEQYF. The CDR3 nucleotides read TGTGCCAGCAGCCTCCTAAGTAGGGGTAGCGGGATAACCTACGAGCAGTACTTC.

There are a few counts of this clone. The V and J genes are TRBV4-1 and TRBJ2-2; TRBD2 aligns across 7 bases. J lost 1 base, V lost 0 bases, and 5 bases had no gene match. The CDR3 consists of 17 residues. Germline V CDR1 and CDR2: MGHRA, YSYEKL. CDR3 DNA sequence: TGCGCCAGCAGCCAAGAGAGGGCTAGCGGGAACACCGGGGAGCTGTTTTTT. Amino acids: CASSQERASGNTGELFF.

The V gene is TRBV2, the J gene TRBJ1-6; 8 positions agree with TRBD1. V lost 9 bases, J lost 8 bases, and 6 bases stayed unmatched. The CDR3 is made up of 13 amino acids. CDR1 is SNHLY and CDR2 is FYNNEI in the germline V gene. The CDR3 here is CASSLQGDSPLHF. Here the CDR3 DNA reads TGTGCCAGTTCGCTACAGGGGGATTCACCCCTCCACTTT.

J is TRBJ2-2 and V is TRBV27; D gene uncertain. V was shortened by 1 base and J by 5 bases, with 8 bases between the two germline ends. The CDR3 is made up of 14 amino acids. The germline V gene encodes CDR1 MNHEY and CDR2 SMNVEV (reference sequence). CDR3: CASSLFRGTGELFF. The CDR3 DNA sequence: TGTGCCAGCAGTTTATTTCGCGGAACCGGGGAGCTGTTTTTT.

The chain joins TRBV18 to TRBJ1-3; no clear D gene. This CDR3 comprises 16 residues. Looked up from germline, CDR1 is KGHSH and CDR2 is LQKENI. Trimming pared 0 bases from V and 0 bases from J, leaving 9 bases between. The CDR3 sequence: CASSPPSRDSGNTIYF. CDR3 bases: TGTGCCAGCTCACCACCGAGTAGAGACTCTGGAAACACCATATATTTT.

This clone was recorded a few times. The V call is TRBV7-9, the J call TRBJ2-1, with 12 bases lining up with TRBD2. V was pared by 5 bases and J by 11 bases, with 19 bases of the junction left unmatched. This CDR3 comprises 18 residues. Germline CDR1 reads SEHNR; CDR2 reads FQNEAQ (reference sequence). The CDR3 here is CASSGGAASGRVPRKQFF. The CDR3 DNA reads TGTGCCAGCAGCGGGGGGGCCGCTAGCGGGAGGGTCCCCAGGAAGCAGTTCTTC.

The chain uses TRBV5-1 and TRBJ2-3; 14 nucleotides align to TRBD2. This CDR3 has 19 residues. In germline, CDR1 is SGHRS, CDR2 YFSETQ. The ends lost 3 bases at V and 1 base at J; junction bases unmatched: 10. The CDR3 DNA sequence: TGCGCCAGCAGCTGGGGACTAGCGGGAGCGGGGGTGGGCACAGATACGCAGTATTTT. This codes for CASSWGLAGAGVGTDTQYF.